Listed here are 9 T cell receptor beta chains from one sample, sequenced in a study of beta chain features in type 1 diabetes. Study results and caveats: Patients with Type 1 diabetes showed moderately but significantly shorter TCRB CDR3s in all four CD4+ subsets.

The sequenced template was cDNA made from the entire isolated RNA. The table came from immunoSEQ multiplex PCR; TCRdb's copy has only in-frame clones and leaves some out. Of 300,000 or so clones in the sample, around 9.3% were seen once. For these receptors, no antigen is known. The sequenced sample consisted of central memory CD4+ T cells from blood. These receptors all come from a man aged 30-40 years with type 1 diabetes.

This clone came up a few times. The rearrangement links TRBV7-2 to TRBJ2-7; perhaps TRBD2 as D (5 bases). The CDR3 covers 15 residues. Trimming removed 4 bases at V and 6 bases at J, with 19 bases between. The germline V gene encodes CDR1 SGHTA and CDR2 FQGNSA. DNA for the CDR3: TGTGCCAGCAGCTATCGGGGAAGGGAAGAAAGCGAGCAGTACTTC. Translated: CASSYRGREESEQYF.

This clone was observed a few times. The chain has TRBV2 and TRBJ2-5, with D perhaps given as TRBD1 or TRBD2 (6 bases each). This CDR3 region has 15 residues. Trimming removed 6 bases from V and 5 bases from J, with 19 bases in between. Germline CDR1 reads SNHLY; CDR2 reads FYNNEI. CDR3 bases: TGTGCCAGCAGGCCTCCGAAGGGGGGCCAGGAGACCCAGTACTTC. It encodes CASRPPKGGQETQYF.

The chain uses TRBV5-1 and TRBJ1-4, with D unresolved. Trimming pared 0 bases from V and 7 bases from J, leaving 10 bases between. This CDR3 region has 14 residues. The germline V gene encodes CDR1 SGHRS and CDR2 YFSETQ. The CDR3 loop is CASSLAQKGEKLFF. The DNA for the CDR3 is TGCGCCAGCAGCTTGGCGCAGAAGGGTGAAAAACTGTTTTTT. Full variable domain (rest looked up from reference TRBV5-1 and TRBJ1-4): KAGVTQTPRYLIKTRGQQVTLSCSPISGHRSVSWYQQTPGQGLQFLFEYFSETQRNKGNFPGRFSGRQFSNSRSEMNVSTLELGDSALYLCASSLAQKGEKLFFGSGTQLSVL.

There are a few counts of this clone. The chain recombines TRBV13 with TRBJ1-3; no clear D gene. The V gene's germline CDR1 is PRHDT and CDR2 FYEKMQ (reference sequence). The CDR3 spans 17 residues. With 5 bases removed from V and 1 base from J, the gap between germline ends came to 18 bases. CDR3 sequence: CASSPKFIGVSGNTIYF. In DNA, the CDR3 is TGTGCCAGCAGCCCCAAATTTATCGGGGTATCTGGAAACACCATATATTTT.

This clone showed up just a few times. J is TRBJ2-7 and V is TRBV5-5, with TRBD2 matching over 7 bases. Looked up from germline, CDR1 is SGHKS and CDR2 is YYEKEE (reference sequence). V trimming: 2 bases; J trimming: 0 bases; junction bases outside the gene matches: 5. The CDR3 spans 15 residues. CDR3 amino acids: CASSLGTKSSYEQYF. CDR3 sequence (DNA): TGTGCCAGCAGCTTAGGGACTAAGAGCTCCTACGAGCAGTACTTC.

This clone was detected ten times or more. The chain recombines TRBV28 with TRBJ2-7; the match to TRBD1 covers 10 bases. The CDR3 spans 15 residues. CDR1 MDHEN and CDR2 SYDVKM come from the germline V gene. V shed 6 bases, J shed 7 bases, and the junction held 12 bases outside the gene matches. The DNA for the CDR3 is TGTGCCAGCAGGCGACCGGGACAGGGGTTAGGAGAGCAGTACTTC. Translated, it gives CASRRPGQGLGEQYF.

The chain employs TRBV4-3 and TRBJ1-2; no reliable D call. V lost 0 bases to trimming and J lost 0 bases, with 11 bases between them. The V gene's germline CDR1 is LGHNA and CDR2 YSLEER. This CDR3 has 16 residues. DNA for the CDR3: TGCGCCAGCAGCCAAGATCTGGTCACCGCTAACTATGGCTACACCTTC. It translates to CASSQDLVTANYGYTF.

The V and J genes are TRBV29-1 and TRBJ2-1; no definite D call. The length of the CDR3 is 12 residues. Trimming left V 7 bases short and J 4 bases short, with 11 bases between. Per germline, CDR1 SQVTM and CDR2 ANQGSEA. The CDR3 DNA sequence: TGCAGCGGGCAAGAGGCGTACAATGAGCAGTTCTTC. Protein sequence: CSGQEAYNEQFF.

This chain joins TRBV6-1 and TRBJ2-1, with D unresolved. Germline CDR1 and CDR2: MNHNS and SASEGT. V lost 4 bases and J lost 5, with 9 bases in between. The CDR3 has 13 amino acids. The CDR3 bases are TGTGCCAGCAGTGTAGGGTTCGACAATGAGCAGTTCTTC. Its protein product is CASSVGFDNEQFF.